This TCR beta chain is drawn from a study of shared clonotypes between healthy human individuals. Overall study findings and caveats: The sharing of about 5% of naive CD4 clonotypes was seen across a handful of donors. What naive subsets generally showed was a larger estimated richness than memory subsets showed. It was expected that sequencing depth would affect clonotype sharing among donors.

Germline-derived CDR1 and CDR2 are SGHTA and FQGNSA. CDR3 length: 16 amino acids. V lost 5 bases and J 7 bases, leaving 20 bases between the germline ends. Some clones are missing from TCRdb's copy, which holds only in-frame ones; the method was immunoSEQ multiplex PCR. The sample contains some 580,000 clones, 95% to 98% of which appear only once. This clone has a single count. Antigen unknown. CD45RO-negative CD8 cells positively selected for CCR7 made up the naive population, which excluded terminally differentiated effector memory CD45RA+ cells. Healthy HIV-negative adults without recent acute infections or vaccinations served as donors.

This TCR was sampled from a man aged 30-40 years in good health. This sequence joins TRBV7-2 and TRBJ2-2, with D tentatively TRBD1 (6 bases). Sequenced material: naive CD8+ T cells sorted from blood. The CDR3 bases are TGTGCCAGCAGCCACCCCCGGACAGCGGCCGGCGGGGAGCTGTTTTTT. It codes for CASSHPRTAAGGELFF.